The rows below give T cell receptor beta chains drawn from one sample of a study of T cell repertoires in cytomegalovirus infection. TCRdb re-called the reads through MiXCR, storing one row per CDR3 protein. This sample has 85,000 to 120,000 distinct CDR3 sequences, with about 17% found just once. The sequenced material came from PBMCs. The receptors were gathered from a human donor in good health (CMV status not recorded). Some clones in this sample may be carry-over from other donors' samples. Both conserved end residues are part of each CDR3. Fields, in order: J gene, V gene, clone size, D gene, CDR3 protein, CDR3 DNA. The D gene is left open where the match is weak. A row's size may be missing; if present it is once, few, many or a size class.

j_gene: TRBJ2-5
v_gene: TRBV11-1
abundance: many
d_gene: -
CDR3aa: CASSLRSGAETQYF
CDR3nt: TGTGCCAGCAGCTTGCGTTCTGGGGCGGAGACCCAGTACTTC

j_gene: TRBJ2-1
v_gene: TRBV2
abundance: -
d_gene: -
CDR3aa: CASSLEGRHGGEQFF
CDR3nt: TGTGCCAGCAGCCTCGAAGGGCGCCACGGGGGTGAGCAGTTCTTC

j_gene: TRBJ2-6
v_gene: TRBV20-1
abundance: -
d_gene: -
CDR3aa: CSATQGPLYSGANVLTF
CDR3nt: TGCAGTGCTACCCAGGGTCCGCTATACTCTGGGGCCAACGTCCTGACTTTC

j_gene: TRBJ1-4
v_gene: TRBV12-3/TRBV12-4
abundance: many
d_gene: -
CDR3aa: CASSPGTLSNEKLFF
CDR3nt: TGTGCCAGCAGTCCGGGGACACTATCTAATGAAAAACTGTTTTTT

j_gene: TRBJ2-1
v_gene: TRBV4-3
abundance: few
d_gene: TRBD2
CDR3aa: CASSYSGGYSSYNEQFF
CDR3nt: TGCGCCAGCAGCTATAGCGGGGGATACAGCTCCTACAATGAGCAGTTCTTC

j_gene: TRBJ2-3
v_gene: TRBV12-3/TRBV12-4
abundance: -
d_gene: TRBD2
CDR3aa: CASSAGTRLIDTQYF
CDR3nt: TGTGCCAGCAGTGCCGGGACTAGATTGATCGATACGCAGTATTTT

j_gene: TRBJ2-3
v_gene: TRBV12-3/TRBV12-4
abundance: -
d_gene: -
CDR3aa: CASSEQGPDTQYF
CDR3nt: TGTGCCAGCAGTGAACAGGGCCCAGATACGCAGTATTTT

j_gene: TRBJ2-5
v_gene: TRBV28
abundance: many
d_gene: TRBD1
CDR3aa: CASHRSRDRGQETQYF
CDR3nt: TGTGCCAGCCATAGGTCCAGGGACAGGGGGCAAGAGACCCAGTACTTC

j_gene: TRBJ1-2
v_gene: TRBV6-6
abundance: -
d_gene: -
CDR3aa: CASRIDHYTF
CDR3nt: TGTGCCAGCAGAATTGACCACTACACCTTC

j_gene: TRBJ1-2
v_gene: TRBV2
abundance: few
d_gene: -
CDR3aa: CASRKAGVYGYTF
CDR3nt: TGTGCCAGCAGGAAGGCAGGTGTCTATGGCTACACCTTC

j_gene: TRBJ1-2
v_gene: TRBV20-1
abundance: -
d_gene: -
CDR3aa: CSARIKSGAGYTF
CDR3nt: TGCAGTGCTAGAATAAAATCAGGGGCTGGCTACACCTTC

j_gene: TRBJ2-3
v_gene: TRBV7-2
abundance: -
d_gene: TRBD2
CDR3aa: CASSQASGGTDTQYF
CDR3nt: TGTGCCAGCAGCCAAGCTAGCGGGGGCACAGATACGCAGTATTTT